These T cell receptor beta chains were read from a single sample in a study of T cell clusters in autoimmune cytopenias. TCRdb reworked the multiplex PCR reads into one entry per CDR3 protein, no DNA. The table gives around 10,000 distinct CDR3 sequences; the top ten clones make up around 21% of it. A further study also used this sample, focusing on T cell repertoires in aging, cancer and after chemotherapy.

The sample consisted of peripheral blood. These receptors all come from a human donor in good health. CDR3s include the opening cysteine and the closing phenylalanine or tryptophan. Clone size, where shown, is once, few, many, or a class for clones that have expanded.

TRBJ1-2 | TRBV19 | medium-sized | CASRRTLLNYGYTF
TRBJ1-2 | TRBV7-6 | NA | CASSPGPGQNYGYTF
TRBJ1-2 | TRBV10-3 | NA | CAISDNLRGGYTF
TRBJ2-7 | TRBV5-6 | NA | CASTRTEYEQYF
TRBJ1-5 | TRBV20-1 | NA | CSASPSGVLPNQPQHF
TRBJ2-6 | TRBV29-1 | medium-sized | CSVLTGPSGANVLTF
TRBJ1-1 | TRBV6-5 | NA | CASSYTWDTEAFF
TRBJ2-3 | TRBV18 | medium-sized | CASKEGDTQYF
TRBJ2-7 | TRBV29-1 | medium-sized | CSVEMEAGVEQYF
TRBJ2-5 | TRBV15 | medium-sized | CATSVGGQETQYF
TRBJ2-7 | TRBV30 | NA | CAWSVFGARGEQYF
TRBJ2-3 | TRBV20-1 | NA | CSASWYGRDTQYF
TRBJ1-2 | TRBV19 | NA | CASSMMVGDGYTF
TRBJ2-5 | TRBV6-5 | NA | CASSYSGARGETQYF
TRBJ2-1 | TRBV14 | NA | CASSQLLGTGGNEQFF
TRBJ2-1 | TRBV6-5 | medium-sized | CASSYSRGVSYNEQFF
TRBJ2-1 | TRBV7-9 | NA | CASSQSGQEDNEQFF
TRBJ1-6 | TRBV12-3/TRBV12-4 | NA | CASRAGQGWNSPLHF
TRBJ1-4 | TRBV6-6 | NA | CASSPGPATNEKLFF
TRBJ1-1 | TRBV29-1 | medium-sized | CSASSQVNTEAFF
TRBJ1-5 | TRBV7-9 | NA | CASSLWDGNQPQHF
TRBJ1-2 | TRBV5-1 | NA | CASSLGLRNPYGYTF
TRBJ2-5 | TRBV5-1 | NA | CASSLDGETQYF
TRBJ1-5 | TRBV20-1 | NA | CSARAGVGVDQPQHF
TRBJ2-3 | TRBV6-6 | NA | CASSYAPWDTQYF
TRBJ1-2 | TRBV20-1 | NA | CSATQGAAGYTF
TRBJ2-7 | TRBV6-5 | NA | CASSEGGNISYEQYF
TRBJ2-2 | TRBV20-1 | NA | CSAPTTGSAPSGELFF
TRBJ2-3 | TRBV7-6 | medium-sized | CASSDTGGADTQYF
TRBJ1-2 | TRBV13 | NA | CASSRAGSALYGYTF
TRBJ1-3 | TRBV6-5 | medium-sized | CASRLAVSGNTIYF
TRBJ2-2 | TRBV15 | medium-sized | CATSSARGYTGELFF
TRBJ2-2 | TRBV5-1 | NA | CASSPINTGELFF
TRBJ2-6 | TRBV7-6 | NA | CASSLRWSGDPGANVLTF
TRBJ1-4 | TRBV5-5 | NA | CASSRLEGRGELFF
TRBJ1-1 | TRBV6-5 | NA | CASLQGMNTEAFF
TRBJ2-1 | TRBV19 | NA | CASSKISGSRAHEQFF
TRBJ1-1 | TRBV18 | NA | CASSPQGEGEAFF
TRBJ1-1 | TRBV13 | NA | CASSDRGRRKTEAFF
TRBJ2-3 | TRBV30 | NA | CAWSLSGNTQYF
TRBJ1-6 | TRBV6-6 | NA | CASYAYNSPLHF
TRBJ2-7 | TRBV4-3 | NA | CASSPRSGTHEQYF
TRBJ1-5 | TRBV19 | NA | CASSIVGSNQPQHF
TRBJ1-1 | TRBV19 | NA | CASSTRQLNTEAFF
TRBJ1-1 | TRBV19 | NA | CASSNLQNYNTEAFF
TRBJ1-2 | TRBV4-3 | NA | CASSQVFKSELGYTF
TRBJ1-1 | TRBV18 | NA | CASSPRREYTEAFF
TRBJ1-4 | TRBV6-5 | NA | CASSYSGPSNEKLFF
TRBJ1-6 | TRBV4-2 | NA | CASSQVLVNSPLHF
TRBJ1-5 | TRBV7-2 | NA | CASSLSFNQPQHF
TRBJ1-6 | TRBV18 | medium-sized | CASSPRINSPLHF
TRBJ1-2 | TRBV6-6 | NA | CASSFTGDYGYTF
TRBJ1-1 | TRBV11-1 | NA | CASRYSTGAYTEAFF
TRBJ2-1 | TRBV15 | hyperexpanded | CATRSPQAGTHNEQFF
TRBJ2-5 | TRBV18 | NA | CASSWAGQETQYF
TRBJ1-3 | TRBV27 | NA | CASSGGATGNTIYF
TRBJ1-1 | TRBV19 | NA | CASSIRGNTEAFF
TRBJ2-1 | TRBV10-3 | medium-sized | CAISESRGHTEQFF
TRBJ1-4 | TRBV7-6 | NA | CASSLGNSEKLFF
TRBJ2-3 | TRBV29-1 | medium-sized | CSVGIGLARTDTQYF